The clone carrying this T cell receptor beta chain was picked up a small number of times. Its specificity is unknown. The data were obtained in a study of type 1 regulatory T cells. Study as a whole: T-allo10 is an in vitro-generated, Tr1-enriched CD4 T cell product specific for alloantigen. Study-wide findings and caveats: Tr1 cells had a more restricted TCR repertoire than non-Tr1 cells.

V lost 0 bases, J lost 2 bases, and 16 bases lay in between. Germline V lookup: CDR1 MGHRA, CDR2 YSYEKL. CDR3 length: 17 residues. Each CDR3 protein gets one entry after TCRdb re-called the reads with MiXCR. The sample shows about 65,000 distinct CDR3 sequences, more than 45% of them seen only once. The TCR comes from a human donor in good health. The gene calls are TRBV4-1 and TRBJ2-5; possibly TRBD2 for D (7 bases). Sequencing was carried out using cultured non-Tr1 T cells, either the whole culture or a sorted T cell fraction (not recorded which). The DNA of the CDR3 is TGCGCCAGCAGCCAAGAAAGGCGGGGGCCGACACAAGAGACCCAGTACTTC. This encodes CASSQERRGPTQETQYF.